This T cell receptor beta chain stems from a study of blood T cell repertoires in COVID-19. Study summary: The samples span acute and convalescent COVID-19 from the United States, Italy and Spain. PBMCs, B-cell-depleted T cells, or T cells were the source of the cDNA or gDNA that made up the material.

Enrolled during active infection, Seattle patients were then followed longitudinally. V lost 10 bases and J lost 4; bases outside the gene matches: 4. CDR3 length equals 13 residues. CDR1 and CDR2 (germline): LNHDA, SQIVND (reference sequence). As originally analysed: Cell counts per sample came from amplifying reference gene primers. Sequenced by immunoSEQ multiplex PCR; TCRdb stores in-frame clones only, minus some. Clonal size and the V and J genes are those of that table, whereas D and trimming came from the DNA. The sample records about 120,000 clones, around 91% being singletons. Sequencing was done on a sample of peripheral blood. This TCR was sampled from an older woman with COVID-19, enrolled during active disease. The V and J genes are TRBV19 and TRBJ1-3; 10 bases align to TRBD1. The CDR3 spells CATGQGTGNTIYF. The DNA for the CDR3 is TGTGCCACGGGACAGGGGACAGGAAACACCATATATTTT.